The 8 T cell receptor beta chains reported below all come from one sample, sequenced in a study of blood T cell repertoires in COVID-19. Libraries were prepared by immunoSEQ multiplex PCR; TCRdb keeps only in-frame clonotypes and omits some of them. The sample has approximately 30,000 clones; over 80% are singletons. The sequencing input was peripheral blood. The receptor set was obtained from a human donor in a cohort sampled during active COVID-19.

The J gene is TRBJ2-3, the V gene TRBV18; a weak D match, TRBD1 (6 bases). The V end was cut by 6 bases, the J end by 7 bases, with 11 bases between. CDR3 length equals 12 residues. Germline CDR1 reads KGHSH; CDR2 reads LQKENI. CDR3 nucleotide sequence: TGTGCCAGCTCCCTGGACAGCTATACGCAGTATTTT. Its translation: CASSLDSYTQYF.

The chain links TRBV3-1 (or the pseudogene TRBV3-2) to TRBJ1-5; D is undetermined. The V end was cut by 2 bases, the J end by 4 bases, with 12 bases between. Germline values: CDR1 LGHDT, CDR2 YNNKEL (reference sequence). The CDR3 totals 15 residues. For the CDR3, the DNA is TGTGCCAGCAGCCAAAACGGGGTGACAAATCAGCCCCAGCATTTT. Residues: CASSQNGVTNQPQHF.

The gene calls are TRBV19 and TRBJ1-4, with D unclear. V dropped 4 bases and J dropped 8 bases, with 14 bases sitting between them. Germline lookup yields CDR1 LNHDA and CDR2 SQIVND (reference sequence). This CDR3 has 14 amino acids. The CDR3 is CASSNSGDLEKLFF. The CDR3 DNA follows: TGTGCCAGTAGTAATAGTGGAGACTTGGAAAAACTGTTTTTT. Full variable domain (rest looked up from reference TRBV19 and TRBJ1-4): DGGITQSPKYLFRKEGQNVTLSCEQNLNHDAMYWYRQDPGQGLRLIYYSQIVNDFQKGDIAEGYSVSREKKESFPLTVTSAQKNPTAFYLCASSNSGDLEKLFFGSGTQLSVL.

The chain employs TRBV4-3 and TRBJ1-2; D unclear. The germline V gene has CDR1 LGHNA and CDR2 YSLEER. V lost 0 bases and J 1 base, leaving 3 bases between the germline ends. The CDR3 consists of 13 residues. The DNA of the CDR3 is TGCGCCAGCAGCCAAGAACTTAACTATGGCTACACCTTC. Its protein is CASSQELNYGYTF.

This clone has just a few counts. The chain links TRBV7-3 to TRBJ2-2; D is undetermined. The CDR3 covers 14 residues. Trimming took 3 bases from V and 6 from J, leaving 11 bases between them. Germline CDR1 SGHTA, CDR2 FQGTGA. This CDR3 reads CASSFSRSAGELFF. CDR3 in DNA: TGTGCCAGCAGCTTTAGTAGATCGGCCGGGGAGCTGTTTTTT.

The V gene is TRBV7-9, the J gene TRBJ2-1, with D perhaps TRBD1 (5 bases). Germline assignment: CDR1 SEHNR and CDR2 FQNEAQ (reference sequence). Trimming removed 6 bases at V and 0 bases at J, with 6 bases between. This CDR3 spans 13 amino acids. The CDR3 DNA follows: TGTGCCAGCAGTGACAGCTCCTACAATGAGCAGTTCTTC. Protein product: CASSDSSYNEQFF.

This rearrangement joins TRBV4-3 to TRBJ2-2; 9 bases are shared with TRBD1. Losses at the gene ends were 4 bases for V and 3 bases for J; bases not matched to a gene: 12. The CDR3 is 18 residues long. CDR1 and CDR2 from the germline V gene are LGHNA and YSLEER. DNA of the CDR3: TGCGCCAGCAGCCGAGAGGACAGGGGAAGGGCCGACACCGGGGAGCTGTTTTTT. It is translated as CASSREDRGRADTGELFF.

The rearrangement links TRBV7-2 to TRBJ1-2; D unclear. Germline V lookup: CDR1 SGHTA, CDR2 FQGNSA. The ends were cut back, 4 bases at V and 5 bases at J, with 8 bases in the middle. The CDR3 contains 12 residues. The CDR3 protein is CASSSDIYGYTF. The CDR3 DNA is TGTGCCAGCAGCTCAGACATTTATGGCTACACCTTC.